One and the same sample provided the 25 T cell receptor beta chains below, sequenced in a study of shared T cell receptors in the human thymus. The protocol was immunoSEQ multiplex PCR, while the TCRdb copy is restricted to in-frame clones and leaves out a portion. Of 630,000 or so clones in the sample, about 87% are singletons; the top ten hold roughly 0.0087%. These data were also filed under a second study, of human thymus T cells.

The sequenced sample was thymocytes. These receptors all stem from a boy younger than two with a congenital heart defect.

The chain has TRBV28 and TRBJ1-1; D is perhaps TRBD1 (5 bases). The germline V gene has CDR1 MDHEN and CDR2 SYDVKM. The CDR3 is 13 residues long. Trimming removed 3 bases at V and 4 bases at J, with 9 bases between. As DNA, the CDR3 is TGTGCCAGCAGTTTTCCCGGGGGCACTGAAGCTTTCTTT. It is translated as CASSFPGGTEAFF.

This clone has a single count. This chain connects TRBV28 to TRBJ2-4; 7 positions agree with TRBD2. The CDR3 length is 14 residues. Germline CDR1 and CDR2: MDHEN and SYDVKM. V lost 5 bases, J lost 11 bases, and 12 bases stayed unmatched. CDR3 nucleotide sequence: TGTGCCAGCAGTCGGAGCGGGGAACCCACCTTTCAGTACTTC. Its translation is CASSRSGEPTFQYF.

To note about this clone: Other DNA sequences of this sample code for an identical CDR3. The J gene is TRBJ1-5, the V gene TRBV28; D ambiguous. From germline, CDR1 is MDHEN and CDR2 SYDVKM. This CDR3 has 14 amino acids. The CDR3 reads CASWGGRAGQPQHF. CDR3 in DNA: TGTGCTAGTTGGGGAGGCCGTGCGGGTCAGCCCCAGCATTTT.

The chain recombines TRBV10-2 with TRBJ1-1; TRBD1 agrees at 7 bases. CDR3 size: 17 residues. Germline V gene data show CDR1 as WSHSY and CDR2 as SAAADI. V dropped 6 bases and J dropped 0; count of bases not matched to a gene: 13. CDR3: CASSVTGWGTMNTEAFF. The CDR3 DNA is TGCGCCAGCAGCGTGACAGGGTGGGGGACCATGAACACTGAAGCTTTCTTT.

This chain links TRBV6-5 with TRBJ1-1; D call uncertain. Trimming removed 2 bases from V and 1 base from J, with 5 bases in between. Germline loops: CDR1 MNHEY, CDR2 SVGAGI. The CDR3 spans 13 residues. CDR3 bases: TGTGCCAGCAGTTACAATAGGAACACTGAAGCTTTCTTT. This gives the protein CASSYNRNTEAFF.

This chain uses TRBV2 with TRBJ2-5; 8 nucleotides agree with TRBD1. The better agreement between TRBJ2-7 and the DNA end casts doubt on the J call. The germline CDR1 and CDR2 sequences are SNHLY and FYNNEI. The CDR3 has 14 amino acids. CDR3 in DNA: TGTGCCAGCAGGAAACGACAGGGGTGGTACGAGCAGTACTTC. It specifies CASRKRQGWYEQYF.

This chain uses TRBV7-7 with TRBJ2-2; D may be TRBD2 (7 bases). Per germline, CDR1 SSHAT and CDR2 FNYEAQ (reference sequence). Trimming took off 4 bases at V and 3 bases at J, with 12 bases between the two ends. The CDR3 is 15 amino acids. CDR3 nucleotide sequence: TGTGCCAGCAGCTCCGGGGGGCCCTACACCGGGGAGCTGTTTTTT. The encoded protein is CASSSGGPYTGELFF.

CDR3 sequence reads: CASSVKLAGGPGETQYF. For the CDR3, the DNA is TGTGCCAGCAGTGTCAAACTAGCGGGAGGGCCTGGAGAGACCCAGTACTTC. The chain links TRBV28 to TRBJ2-5; 13 positions match TRBD2. The germline CDR1 and CDR2 sequences are MDHEN and SYDVKM. V was clipped by 5 bases and J by 4 bases; unmatched bases: 10. The CDR3 is 17 amino acids.

Only a few counts were recorded for this clone. The chain couples TRBV28 to TRBJ1-6; possibly TRBD1 for D (6 bases). This CDR3 spans 13 amino acids. The ends were cut back, 6 bases at V and 10 bases at J, with 13 bases in the middle. Germline CDR1 is MDHEN and CDR2 is SYDVKM. This CDR3 reads CASRRDIASPLHF. In DNA form, the CDR3 reads TGTGCCAGCAGAAGGGACATAGCCTCACCCCTCCACTTT.

The V gene is TRBV2, the J gene TRBJ2-1, with 11 nucleotides matching TRBD2. The V gene end was trimmed by 6 bases and the J gene end by 6 bases; junction bases not matched to a gene: 13. The CDR3 contains 17 residues. Germline-derived CDR1 and CDR2 are SNHLY and FYNNEI. The CDR3, as DNA: TGTGCCAGCAGCTTTAAGAGACTAGCGGGATTTTGCAATGAGCAGTTCTTC. Translating it yields CASSFKRLAGFCNEQFF.

As concerns this clone: Other DNA variants within this sample encode the same CDR3. This chain uses TRBV7-9 with TRBJ2-7; 9 bases align to TRBD2. In germline, CDR1 is SEHNR, CDR2 FQNEAQ (reference sequence). The CDR3 has 14 amino acids. Trimming removed 3 bases from V and 2 bases from J; junction bases left unmatched: 2. CDR3 sequence reads: CASSLAGGPYEQYF. The DNA of the CDR3 is TGTGCCAGCAGCTTGGCGGGAGGGCCCTACGAGCAGTACTTC.

This chain joins TRBV4-1 and TRBJ2-1, with 13 bases that match TRBD2. Germline CDR1 MGHRA, CDR2 YSYEKL. V trimming: 2 bases; J trimming: 3 bases; junction bases outside the gene matches: 4. The CDR3 is made up of 17 amino acids. The CDR3 DNA is TGCGCCAGCAGCCAAATGAGGACTAGCGGGGGCTACAATGAGCAGTTCTTC. Translating it yields CASSQMRTSGGYNEQFF.

This chain uses TRBV6-1 with TRBJ2-5, with TRBD1 identical over 7 bases. This CDR3 has 13 residues. V shed 6 bases and J 3 bases; nucleotides not matched to a gene: 4. Germline lookup yields CDR1 MNHNS and CDR2 SASEGT. The CDR3 protein is CASRVTGKETQYF. DNA for the CDR3: TGTGCCAGCAGGGTGACAGGGAAAGAGACCCAGTACTTC.

The rearrangement links TRBV4-1 to TRBJ1-1; D unclear. The CDR3 is 13 amino acids. Trimming left V 2 bases short and J 8 bases short, with 12 bases between. The V gene's germline CDR1 is MGHRA and CDR2 YSYEKL. The CDR3 here is CASSQSNEREAFF. DNA of the CDR3: TGCGCCAGCAGCCAATCCAACGAGAGAGAAGCTTTCTTT.

This clone was seen a single time. The CDR3 nucleotides read TGTGCCAGCAGTGCCGGGCGGGGGGCAGGTGAGCAGTTCTTC. This gives the protein CASSAGRGAGEQFF. The chain uses TRBV25-1 and TRBJ2-1, with 8 bases matching TRBD2. This CDR3 comprises 14 residues. The ends lost 4 bases at V and 9 bases at J; junction bases unmatched: 8. The germline CDR1 and CDR2 sequences are MGHDK and SYGVNS. The full variable domain, with the rest looked up from reference TRBV25-1 and TRBJ2-1, is EADIYQTPRYLVIGTGKKITLECSQTMGHDKMYWYQQDPGMELHLIHYSYGVNSTEKGDLSSESTVSRIRTEHFPLTLESARPSHTSQYLCASSAGRGAGEQFFGPGTRLTVL.

V gene TRBV7-7 combines with J gene TRBJ2-1; 7 positions agree with TRBD1. This CDR3 is built from 17 residues. The germline V gene has CDR1 SSHAT and CDR2 FNYEAQ (reference sequence). The ends lost 1 base at V and 0 bases at J; junction bases unmatched: 6. CDR3 coding DNA: TGTGCCAGCAGCTTAGGGGACAGTAACAGCTCCTACAATGAGCAGTTCTTC. Its protein product is CASSLGDSNSSYNEQFF.

The chain links TRBV7-2 to TRBJ2-3; perhaps TRBD1 as D (5 bases). This CDR3 spans 16 amino acids. Per germline, CDR1 SGHTA and CDR2 FQGNSA. V was trimmed by 0 bases and J by 2 bases, leaving 12 bases between them. The CDR3 DNA reads TGTGCCAGCAGCTTAGCTTCAGGGCCACTCACAGATACGCAGTATTTT. This codes for CASSLASGPLTDTQYF.

This clone is a singleton in its sample. V gene TRBV10-1 combines with J gene TRBJ2-2, with D possibly TRBD2 on 6 matching bases. This CDR3 is 17 amino acids long. Germline CDR1 and CDR2: WNHNN and SYGVQD (reference sequence). V lost 0 bases to trimming and J lost 0 bases, with 11 bases between them. The CDR3 sequence is CASSESKRATNTGELFF. The CDR3 bases are TGCGCCAGCAGTGAGTCCAAGCGGGCCACGAACACCGGGGAGCTGTTTTTT.

This chain joins TRBV14 and TRBJ2-7, with 9 bases fitting TRBD2. With 4 bases clipped from V and 3 bases from J, the junction kept 7 bases outside the gene matches. The CDR3 is 15 amino acids. Germline V CDR1 and CDR2: SGHDN, FVKESK. The CDR3 loop is CASSLSLAGLYEQYF. The CDR3 DNA follows: TGTGCCAGCAGCCTCAGTCTAGCGGGGCTCTACGAGCAGTACTTC.

The genes are TRBV19 and TRBJ2-1, with D possibly TRBD2 on 6 matching bases. Between the trimmed V and J ends, which lost 3 bases and 7 bases, there was a span of 19 bases. From germline, CDR1 is LNHDA and CDR2 SQIVND (reference sequence). CDR3 length: 16 amino acids. The CDR3 sequence is CASSMVSSSEGNEQFF. DNA for the CDR3: TGTGCCAGTAGTATGGTATCTTCATCGGAGGGGAATGAGCAGTTCTTC.

This chain links TRBV21-1 with TRBJ2-1; the tabulated D call, TRBD1, remains unverified against the DNA. TRBV21-1 is shown as a pseudogene. This CDR3 spans 16 amino acids. The CDR3 DNA sequence: TGTGCCAGCAGCAAAGGACAGGGTGGTTCCTACAATGAGCAGTTCTTC. Translating it yields CASSKGQGGSYNEQFF.

The V gene is TRBV5-6, the J gene TRBJ1-3, with D possibly matching TRBD1 (5 bases). The V and J ends lost 4 bases and 4 bases respectively, with 15 bases between them. The CDR3 has 15 residues. Germline lookup yields CDR1 SGHDT and CDR2 YYEEEE. CDR3 amino acids: CASSPPTGGGNTIYF. CDR3 sequence (DNA): TGTGCCAGCAGCCCACCCACGGGGGGAGGAAACACCATATATTTT.

Details on this clone: At one of its ends the junction is not consistent with the germline gene, which may arise from a read error. The same CDR3 can be traced to other DNA sequences in this sample. The V call is TRBV15, the J call TRBJ1-6; unclear D gene. The CDR3 covers 18 residues. Germline values: CDR1 LNHNV, CDR2 YYDKDF (reference sequence). CDR3 loop: CATSRDESRSSYNSPLHF. The DNA of the CDR3 is TGTGCCACCAGCAGAGATGAGTCGAGGAGCTCCTATAATTCCCCCCTCCACTTT.

V gene TRBV9 combines with J gene TRBJ2-5; D may be TRBD2 (6 bases). Germline-derived CDR1 and CDR2 are SGDLS and YYNGEE. The CDR3 spans 15 residues. Between the trimmed V and J ends, which lost 3 bases and 5 bases, there was a span of 17 bases. The CDR3 nucleotides are TGTGCCAGCAGCGCCCGGAGGGCCTGGGGGGAGACCCAGTACTTC. It encodes CASSARRAWGETQYF.

The CDR3 region is CASSKRQGVSSYEQYF. The DNA of the CDR3 is TGTGCCAGCAGCAAGAGACAGGGGGTTTCCTCCTACGAGCAGTACTTC. This chain uses TRBV7-9 with TRBJ2-7; 9 nucleotides line up with TRBD1. The CDR3 has 16 amino acids. Trimming removed 5 bases from V and 0 bases from J; junction bases left unmatched: 8. CDR1 and CDR2 (germline): SEHNR, FQNEAQ (reference sequence).